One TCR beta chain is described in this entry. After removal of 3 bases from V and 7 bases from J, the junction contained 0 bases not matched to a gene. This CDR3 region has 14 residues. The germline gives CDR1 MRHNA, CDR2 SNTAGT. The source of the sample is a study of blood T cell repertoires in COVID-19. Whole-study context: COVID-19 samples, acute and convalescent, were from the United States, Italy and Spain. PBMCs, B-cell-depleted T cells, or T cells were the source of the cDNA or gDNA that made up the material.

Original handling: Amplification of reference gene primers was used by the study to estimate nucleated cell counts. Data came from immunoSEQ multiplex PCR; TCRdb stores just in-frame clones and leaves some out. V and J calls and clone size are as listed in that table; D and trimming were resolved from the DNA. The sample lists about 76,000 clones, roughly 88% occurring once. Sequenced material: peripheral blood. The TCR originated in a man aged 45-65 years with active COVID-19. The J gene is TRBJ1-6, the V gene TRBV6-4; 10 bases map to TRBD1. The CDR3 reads CASSEGQGNSPLHF. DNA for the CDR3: TGTGCCAGCAGTGAGGGACAGGGGAATTCACCCCTCCACTTT.